These 27 T cell receptor beta chains came from one sample sequenced in a study of T-cell reconstitution after alpha-beta-depleted transplantation in children. Unique molecular identifiers featured in how the TCRbeta library was prepared. A single record per CDR3 protein comes from TCRdb applying MiXCR to the PCR reads. Found here are roughly 490,000 distinct CDR3 sequences, more than 9.5% of them singletons; the top ten hold 12% to 15%. The sequenced sample was PBMCs, mostly from graft donor cells, obtained 180 days after TCRalphabeta/CD19-depleted stem cell transplant. The receptors shown here come from a female patient aged 2-10 years who had a stem cell transplant for aplastic anemia, so the T cells may come from the graft donor.

V usage is TRBV7-2 and J usage is TRBJ2-7, with D unresolved. The CDR3 runs to 13 residues. Trimming took 1 base from V and 2 from J, leaving 6 bases between them. Germline values: CDR1 SGHTA, CDR2 FQGNSA. The CDR3 DNA reads TGTGCCAGCAGCTTAGAGGTAGCCTACGAGCAGTACGTC. Translating it yields CASSLEVAYEQYV.

A few counts support this clonotype. V usage is TRBV4-3 and J usage is TRBJ1-1; perhaps TRBD1 as D (5 bases). Trimming took off 0 bases at V and 2 bases at J, with 13 bases between the two ends. In germline, CDR1 is LGHNA, CDR2 YSLEER. This CDR3 contains 16 residues. The CDR3: CASSQEGWGGNTEAFF. CDR3 nucleotides: TGCGCCAGCAGCCAAGAGGGGTGGGGCGGCAACACTGAAGCTTTCTTT.

This clonotype was counted between two and nine times. The rearrangement links TRBV29-1 to TRBJ1-2, with 8 bases matching TRBD1. Germline CDR1 SQVTM, CDR2 ANQGSEA. V gave up 5 bases and J gave up 2 bases; unmatched junction bases: 7. The length of the CDR3 is 14 residues. The CDR3 DNA sequence: TGCAGCGTTAGGGAACGGACAGGGAACTATGGCTACACCTTC. Its translation is CSVRERTGNYGYTF. The full variable domain, in which reference TRBV29-1 and TRBJ1-2 provide the parts outside the CDR3, is SAVISQKPSRDICQRGTSLTIQCQVDSQVTMMFWYRQQPGQSLTLIATANQGSEATYESGFVIDKFPISRPNLTFSTLTVSNMSPEDSSIYLCSVRERTGNYGYTFGSGTRLTVV.

The V call is TRBV9, the J call TRBJ2-1; 7 nucleotides agree with TRBD2. The CDR3 spans 15 residues. The junction had 7 bases not matched to a gene; V was cut back by 0 bases and J by 7 bases. From germline, CDR1 is SGDLS and CDR2 YYNGEE. The CDR3, as DNA: TGTGCCAGCAGCGTAGCCGGGAGGAGGAGGAATGAGCAGTTCTTC. It translates to CASSVAGRRRNEQFF.

This clonotype has more than one count but fewer than ten. The V call is TRBV9, the J call TRBJ1-2; 11 bases fit TRBD1. J gave up 5 bases and V 3 bases, and 3 bases lay outside the gene matches. This CDR3 comprises 14 residues. Germline assignment: CDR1 SGDLS and CDR2 YYNGEE. Here the CDR3 reads CASSAGQGVYGYTF. The DNA for the CDR3 is TGTGCCAGCAGCGCGGGACAGGGGGTTTATGGCTACACCTTC.

This clonotype was observed at least ten times. The V call is TRBV12-3 or TRBV12-4, the J call TRBJ2-7, with 13 bases that match TRBD2. The junction had 3 bases not matched to a gene; V was cut back by 6 bases and J by 1 base. The CDR3 is made up of 15 amino acids. This CDR3 is CASSLGLAGSYEQYV. The DNA of the CDR3 is TGTGCCAGCAGCCTGGGACTAGCGGGATCCTACGAGCAGTACGTC.

This chain joins TRBV19 and TRBJ2-1, with 10 bases fitting TRBD2. The germline gives CDR1 LNHDA, CDR2 SQIVND (reference sequence). V lost 5 bases and J lost 2; bases outside the gene matches: 15. The CDR3 loop spans 19 amino acids. CDR3 residues: CASSFLSGRTRGAYNEQFF. The CDR3 coding sequence is TGTGCCAGTAGTTTCCTTAGCGGGAGGACCCGCGGTGCCTACAATGAGCAGTTCTTC.

This clonotype has just a few counts. The chain carries TRBV29-1 and TRBJ1-2, with D unresolved. The germline V and J ends were trimmed by 6 bases and 1 base, with 24 bases remaining between them. The length of the CDR3 is 17 residues. Germline V gene lookup returns CDR1 SQVTM and CDR2 ANQGSEA. The CDR3 DNA follows: TGCAGCGTAGCCCCAAGGCCTCCGGCAGGCGTTAACTATGGCTACACCTTC. It is translated as CSVAPRPPAGVNYGYTF.

This clonotype was seen a few times. V is TRBV7-2 and J is TRBJ2-1; 13 positions agree with TRBD2. The junction had 4 bases not matched to a gene; V was cut back by 3 bases and J by 2 bases. The CDR3 has 17 amino acids. Germline loops: CDR1 SGHTA, CDR2 FQGNSA. The DNA for the CDR3 is TGTGCCAGCAGCTTCTGGACTAGCGGGAGACCCTACAATGAGCAGTTCTTC. Its translation: CASSFWTSGRPYNEQFF. Variable domain in full (rest from reference TRBV7-2 and TRBJ2-1): GAGVSQSPSNKVTEKGKDVELRCDPISGHTALYWYRQSLGQGLEFLIYFQGNSAPDKSGLPSDRFSAERTGGSVSTLTIQRTQQEDSAVYLCASSFWTSGRPYNEQFFGPGTRLTVL.

This chain connects TRBV4-3 to TRBJ2-1; TRBD2 agrees at 7 bases. CDR3 length: 15 residues. CDR1 is LGHNA and CDR2 is YSLEER in the germline V gene. J was trimmed by 3 bases and V by 4 bases; bases with no gene match: 6. The CDR3, as DNA: TGCGCCAGCAGCCGAGTAGGACTAGACTACAATGAGCAGTTCTTC. Translation: CASSRVGLDYNEQFF.

The CDR3 DNA reads as TGTGCCAGCAGTGATCTACCCCCCCAAAAAAACATTCAGTACTTC. It translates to CASSDLPPQKNIQYF. The chain couples TRBV28 to TRBJ2-4; unclear D gene. Deletions cut 5 bases from V and 4 bases from J, with 15 bases between. Germline loops: CDR1 MDHEN, CDR2 SYDVKM. CDR3 length: 15 residues.

This clonotype has a handful of counts. The rearrangement uses TRBV20-1 and TRBJ2-5, with TRBD1 matching 7 bases. V lost 6 bases, J lost 5 bases, and 9 bases stayed unmatched. Germline assignment: CDR1 DFQATT and CDR2 SNEGSKA (reference sequence). The CDR3 length is 13 residues. The CDR3 DNA follows: TGCAGTGCGTCGGACAGGTTGTGGGAGACCCAGTACTTC. The encoded protein is CSASDRLWETQYF.

This clonotype was seen more than once but under ten times. The chain links TRBV7-9 to TRBJ2-7, with a tentative D call TRBD2 (6 bases). The V gene lost 3 bases and the J gene lost 7 bases, with 7 bases spanning the gap. The CDR3 loop spans 11 amino acids. Germline CDR1 SEHNR, CDR2 FQNEAQ (reference sequence). CDR3 in DNA: TGTGCCAGCAGCTTGGCGGGGGAGCAGTACGTC. This encodes CASSLAGEQYV.

This clonotype was observed many times. The chain couples TRBV13 to TRBJ1-1; 7 bases map to TRBD1. V dropped 4 bases and J dropped 5; count of bases not matched to a gene: 10. The germline V gene has CDR1 PRHDT and CDR2 FYEKMQ (reference sequence). The CDR3 loop spans 15 amino acids. In DNA form, the CDR3 reads TGTGCCAGCAGCTCTCACCAAGGGGGCCCAACTGAAGCTTTCTTT. Translated: CASSSHQGGPTEAFF.

This clonotype was counted between two and nine times. The chain uses TRBV27 and TRBJ2-5; 10 bases align to TRBD2. The CDR3 runs 19 residues. Germline V gene lookup returns CDR1 MNHEY and CDR2 SMNVEV (reference sequence). After removal of 2 bases from V and 1 base from J, the junction contained 13 bases not matched to a gene. The CDR3, as DNA: TGTGCCAGCAGTTTACTCTCAAGGCCGGCTAGCGGGAGCCAAGAGACCCAGTACTTC. Translating gives CASSLLSRPASGSQETQYF.

This clonotype has just a few counts. This sequence joins TRBV29-1 and TRBJ2-2; 8 positions match TRBD2. The trim removed 7 bases at V and 6 bases at J, leaving 13 bases unmatched. The CDR3 runs to 15 residues. CDR1 is SQVTM and CDR2 is ANQGSEA in the germline V gene. Written as DNA, the CDR3 is TGCAGCGCCGTAGAGCCGGGGGGGTTGGCCGGGGAGCTGTTTTTT. Its protein is CSAVEPGGLAGELFF.

The sample holds a few counts of this clonotype. The gene calls are TRBV6-2 or TRBV6-3 and TRBJ2-3; 11 nucleotides agree with TRBD2. The CDR3 sequence is 17 residues long. V lost 6 bases and J lost 2; bases outside the gene matches: 10. CDR1 is MNHEY, CDR2 SVGEGT, per germline. In DNA form, the CDR3 reads TGTGCCAGCAGCCACCCTGGACTAGCGGGCAACACAGATACGCAGTATTTT. As protein: CASSHPGLAGNTDTQYF.

The rearrangement joins TRBV29-1 to TRBJ1-1; TRBD1 aligns across 9 bases. CDR1 is SQVTM and CDR2 is ANQGSEA in the germline V gene. CDR3 length: 12 residues. With 6 bases clipped from V and 6 bases from J, the junction kept 5 bases outside the gene matches. CDR3 sequence (DNA): TGCAGCGTGTGGGACAGGGCCCCTGAAGCTTTCTTT. Protein product: CSVWDRAPEAFF.

This clonotype was detected many times. V is TRBV28 and J is TRBJ1-1; the D is unclear. Looked up from germline, CDR1 is MDHEN and CDR2 is SYDVKM. Trimming pared 8 bases from V and 0 bases from J, leaving 10 bases between. This CDR3 is built from 13 residues. The CDR3 nucleotides read TGTGCCAGCCCTGACCAACTGAACACTGAAGCTTTCTTT. This gives the protein CASPDQLNTEAFF.

This clonotype has a handful of counts. Here the CDR3 reads CASSWITDTQYF. The CDR3 DNA is TGTGCCAGCAGTTGGATCACAGATACGCAGTATTTT. The rearrangement joins TRBV28 to TRBJ2-3; D gene unclear. Germline assignment: CDR1 MDHEN and CDR2 SYDVKM. CDR3 length equals 12 residues. With 4 bases removed from V and 2 bases from J, the gap between germline ends came to 4 bases.

This clonotype occurred a few times. The chain is built from TRBV11-2 and TRBJ1-1, with D hard to call. CDR3 length: 12 amino acids. From germline, CDR1 is SGHAT and CDR2 FQNNGV. V dropped 10 bases and J dropped 1 base, with 10 bases sitting between them. CDR3 DNA sequence: TGTGCCATTAGACGGAGGAACACTGAAGCTTTCTTT. This gives the protein CAIRRRNTEAFF.

The rearrangement joins TRBV5-1 to TRBJ2-5, with 7 positions matching TRBD2. The junction had 9 bases not matched to a gene; V was cut back by 0 bases and J by 1 base. CDR1 SGHRS and CDR2 YFSETQ come from the germline V gene. The CDR3 length is 17 residues. The CDR3 coding sequence is TGCGCCAGCAGCTTGGAGAGGTGGGGGACTATCCAAGAGACCCAGTACTTC. It is translated as CASSLERWGTIQETQYF.

This sequence joins TRBV5-1 and TRBJ2-3, with 9 positions matching TRBD2. V shed 4 bases, J shed 5 bases, and the junction held 8 bases outside the gene matches. Per the germline V gene, CDR1 is SGHRS and CDR2 is YFSETQ. This CDR3 has 15 amino acids. The CDR3 DNA is TGCGCCAGCAGCCCGTCCGCGGGGGGGGGAGATACGCAGTATTTT. Translation gives CASSPSAGGGDTQYF.

In this sample, this clonotype turned up a few times. The chain carries TRBV11-1 and TRBJ2-1; 14 bases map to TRBD2. CDR1 is SGHAT, CDR2 FQDESV, per germline (reference sequence). After removal of 2 bases from V and 7 bases from J, the junction contained 10 bases not matched to a gene. There are 18 residues in the CDR3. The CDR3 sequence is CASSLNRTSGRTGNEQFF. CDR3 coding DNA: TGTGCCAGCAGCTTAAACCGGACTAGCGGGAGGACAGGGAATGAGCAGTTCTTC.

This clonotype was seen at least ten times. The J gene is TRBJ2-1, the V gene TRBV20-1; tentative D call: TRBD2 (5 bases). The CDR3 is 15 amino acids. Between the trimmed V and J ends, which lost 4 bases and 0 bases, there was a span of 13 bases. The germline V gene encodes CDR1 DFQATT and CDR2 SNEGSKA (reference sequence). Here the CDR3 DNA reads TGCAGTGCTACGAGACTAACCCGCTCCTACAATGAGCAGTTCTTC. Its translation is CSATRLTRSYNEQFF.

This clonotype was seen only a few times. The chain couples TRBV14 to TRBJ2-7; unclear D gene. The CDR3 has 13 residues. V was shortened by 1 base and J by 6 bases, with 10 bases between the two germline ends. Germline values: CDR1 SGHDN, CDR2 FVKESK. CDR3 sequence reads: CASSQVPFSEQYV. CDR3 sequence (DNA): TGTGCCAGCAGCCAAGTCCCGTTCAGCGAGCAGTACGTC.

The V and J genes are TRBV28 and TRBJ1-4; no definite D call. Germline V lookup: CDR1 MDHEN, CDR2 SYDVKM. This CDR3 is 15 amino acids long. V was pared by 4 bases and J by 8 bases, with 17 bases between. CDR3 nucleotide sequence: TGTGCCAGCAGTTCCCCGGAGGGCTTGACCGAAAAACTGTTTTTT. Its protein product is CASSSPEGLTEKLFF.